These 30 T cell receptor beta chains came from one sample sequenced in a study of T cell responses to AZD1222 COVID-19 vaccine. TCRdb's table, derived via immunoSEQ multiplex PCR, lists solely in-frame clones and lacks some. The sample lists roughly 180,000 clones; 94% were seen once. The source was peripheral blood, collected on day 0 of AZD1222 vaccination. These receptors were collected from an adult in good health.

Only one count was recorded for this clone. One end of the junction varies from germline; a read error may be responsible. Additional DNA sequences in this sample encode the identical CDR3. The V and J genes are TRBV28 and TRBJ2-7; D is ambiguous. This CDR3 is 14 amino acids long. Per germline, CDR1 MDHEN and CDR2 SYDVKM. CDR3 sequence (DNA): TGTGCCAGCAGTTTGTCGCCCGGGTCCTACGAACAGTACTTC. The encoded protein is CASSLSPGSYEQYF.

This clone was observed a single time. The chain couples TRBV30 to TRBJ2-7; TRBD2 agrees at 8 bases. Unmatched junction bases numbered 20, after V lost 7 bases and J lost 3 bases. CDR1 and CDR2 (germline): GTSNPN, SVGIG (reference sequence). The CDR3 contains 17 residues. The CDR3 is CAFKRGVIAGRIYEQYF. The CDR3 coding sequence is TGTGCCTTCAAACGAGGGGTTATAGCGGGAAGAATCTACGAGCAGTACTTC.

The J gene is TRBJ1-2, the V gene TRBV28; D not resolved. The CDR3 is 14 residues long. Germline values: CDR1 MDHEN, CDR2 SYDVKM. The germline V and J ends were trimmed by 5 bases and 7 bases, with 17 bases remaining between them. The CDR3 DNA is TGTGCCAGCAGTCCCCCGACCCCTCGAAGTGGCTACACCTTC. This gives the protein CASSPPTPRSGYTF.

This chain links TRBV11-3 with TRBJ2-1; D call uncertain. CDR1 SGHNT and CDR2 YENEEA come from the germline V gene. This CDR3 has 13 residues. V shed 1 base and J shed 9 bases, with 10 bases lying between them. The CDR3 region has the DNA TGTGCCAGCAGCTTAGTGAGGTCTAGTGAGCAGTTCTTC. Protein: CASSLVRSSEQFF.

This clone was detected once. This sequence joins TRBV5-1 and TRBJ1-1; the match to TRBD1 covers 7 bases. Trimming at V came to 3 bases and at J to 4 bases, leaving 9 bases not matched to a gene. The V gene's germline CDR1 is SGHRS and CDR2 YFSETQ. The CDR3 runs 15 residues. This CDR3 is CASSWDSNGRTEAFF. The DNA for the CDR3 is TGCGCCAGCAGCTGGGACAGCAATGGACGCACTGAAGCTTTCTTT.

The chain links TRBV20-1 to TRBJ2-5; D is undetermined. Trimming removed 0 bases from V and 5 bases from J, with 4 bases in between. This CDR3 has 11 amino acids. The germline gives CDR1 DFQATT, CDR2 SNEGSKA (reference sequence). CDR3: CSARDSETQYF. The CDR3 region has the DNA TGCAGTGCTAGAGATTCCGAGACCCAGTACTTC.

The rearrangement uses TRBV7-2 and TRBJ1-1, with D possibly being TRBD1 (6 bases). Germline lookup yields CDR1 SGHTA and CDR2 FQGNSA. The V end was cut by 6 bases, the J end by 3 bases, with 14 bases between. There are 14 residues in the CDR3. The CDR3 bases are TGTGCCAGCAGGGAAACAGGGTCGGACACTGAAGCTTTCTTT. It codes for CASRETGSDTEAFF.

This chain uses TRBV6-5 with TRBJ1-2, with 8 positions matching TRBD1. The V segment lost 0 bases and the J segment 7 bases; nucleotides outside the gene matches: 7. Germline CDR1 is MNHEY and CDR2 is SVGAGI. CDR3 length equals 15 residues. The CDR3 is CASSYSMGQGAGYTF. The DNA of the CDR3 is TGTGCCAGCAGTTACTCGATGGGCCAGGGGGCTGGCTACACCTTC.

This chain uses TRBV20-1 with TRBJ1-5, with TRBD1 identical over 9 bases. CDR3 length: 17 residues. The ends lost 3 bases at V and 6 bases at J; junction bases unmatched: 15. CDR1 is DFQATT and CDR2 is SNEGSKA in the germline V gene (reference sequence). CDR3 sequence reads: CSASPLPRTGAGQPQHF. Here the CDR3 DNA reads TGCAGTGCTAGTCCACTTCCCCGGACAGGGGCTGGTCAGCCCCAGCATTTT.

The chain links TRBV27 to TRBJ1-5; TRBD1 might be the D (5 bases). Germline V CDR1 and CDR2: MNHEY, SMNVEV (reference sequence). This CDR3 comprises 12 residues. Trimming took off 8 bases at V and 4 bases at J, with 9 bases between the two ends. CDR3 residues: CASGHSNQPQHF. The CDR3 DNA sequence: TGTGCCAGCGGACACAGTAATCAGCCCCAGCATTTT.

This clone has only one observation. The rearrangement links TRBV30 to TRBJ2-7; no firm D call. The CDR3 covers 12 residues. V lost 1 base, J lost 3 bases, and 7 bases lay in between. The germline gives CDR1 GTSNPN, CDR2 SVGIG (reference sequence). The CDR3 is CAWSAGRYEQYF. CDR3 DNA sequence: TGTGCCTGGAGTGCAGGCCGCTACGAGCAGTACTTC.

In its sample, this clone was seen once. The genes are TRBV19 and TRBJ2-1; D is uncertain. V was trimmed by 8 bases and J by 7 bases, leaving 9 bases between them. Germline values: CDR1 LNHDA, CDR2 SQIVND (reference sequence). CDR3 length: 11 residues. CDR3 sequence: CASSRWNEQFF. Here the CDR3 DNA reads TGTGCCAGTTCCCGGTGGAATGAGCAGTTCTTC.

The chain has TRBV6-5 and TRBJ1-2; 7 bases are shared with TRBD1. The germline CDR1 and CDR2 sequences are MNHEY and SVGAGI. The CDR3 covers 11 residues. J gave up 8 bases and V 8 bases, and 5 bases lay outside the gene matches. The CDR3 DNA sequence: TGTGCCAGCCGACAGGGAGGGGGCTACACCTTC. Its translation: CASRQGGGYTF.

The chain couples TRBV18 to TRBJ1-4, with TRBD1 as a possible D gene (5 bases). The CDR3 consists of 13 residues. Deletions cut 6 bases from V and 5 bases from J, with 10 bases between. The germline V gene has CDR1 KGHSH and CDR2 LQKENI. The CDR3 spells CASSQRGNEKLFF. The CDR3 DNA is TGTGCCAGCTCTCAAAGGGGAAATGAAAAACTGTTTTTT.

CDR3 loop: CASSLTPGAGNTIYF. In nucleotides, the CDR3 is TGTGCCAGCAGTTTAACGCCAGGGGCTGGAAACACCATATATTTT. The genes are TRBV27 and TRBJ1-3, with D possibly TRBD1 on 6 matching bases. V lost 2 bases, J lost 2 bases, and 10 bases lay in between. Germline lookup yields CDR1 MNHEY and CDR2 SMNVEV (reference sequence). CDR3 length: 15 amino acids.

The CDR3 coding sequence is TGTGCCAGTAGTAGTACCCGGGGGGCCGGCTACAATGAGCAGTTCTTC. Translation gives CASSSTRGAGYNEQFF. The rearrangement links TRBV19 to TRBJ2-1, with D perhaps matching TRBD2 (7 bases). CDR3 length: 16 amino acids. Trimming left V 4 bases short and J 3 bases short, with 16 bases between. Germline loops: CDR1 LNHDA, CDR2 SQIVND (reference sequence).

V usage is TRBV7-6 and J usage is TRBJ2-7; the D gene is possibly TRBD2 (6 bases). This CDR3 is 16 amino acids long. Per germline, CDR1 SGHVS and CDR2 FNYEAQ. V was pared by 5 bases and J by 0 bases, with 17 bases between. Here the CDR3 reads CASSPPAGKSSYEQYF. The DNA of the CDR3 is TGTGCCAGCAGCCCACCAGCGGGTAAGAGCTCCTACGAGCAGTACTTC.

This rearrangement joins TRBV9 to TRBJ2-1; D may correspond to TRBD1 or TRBD2 (5 bases each). Germline V gene data show CDR1 as SGDLS and CDR2 as YYNGEE. The CDR3 contains 14 residues. The V end lost 0 bases, the J end lost 4 bases, and 8 bases lay between the germline ends. CDR3 loop: CASSVGDGYNEQFF. In DNA, the CDR3 is TGTGCCAGCAGCGTAGGGGACGGTTACAATGAGCAGTTCTTC. The variable domain in full, completed from reference TRBV9 and TRBJ2-1, reads DSGVTQTPKHLITATGQRVTLRCSPRSGDLSVYWYQQSLDQGLQFLIQYYNGEERAKGNILERFSAQQFPDLHSELNLSSLELGDSALYFCASSVGDGYNEQFFGPGTRLTVL.

CDR3 region: CASSQDPNTEAFF. Here the CDR3 DNA reads TGTGCCAGCAGCCAAGACCCGAACACTGAAGCTTTCTTT. This rearrangement joins TRBV3-1 (or the pseudogene TRBV3-2) to TRBJ1-1; D unclear. Deletions cut 0 bases from V and 1 base from J, with 3 bases between. Per germline, CDR1 LGHDT and CDR2 YNNKEL (reference sequence). This CDR3 contains 13 residues.

CDR3 DNA: TGTGCCAGCAGTGCGCCGGGACAGGGGGGCAATGAGCAGTTCTTC. Amino acids: CASSAPGQGGNEQFF. The rearrangement joins TRBV2 to TRBJ2-1; TRBD1 agrees at 11 bases. Germline V lookup: CDR1 SNHLY, CDR2 FYNNEI. Trimming at V came to 4 bases and at J to 6 bases, leaving 5 bases not matched to a gene. CDR3 size: 15 residues.

This clone was picked up one time. The rearrangement joins TRBV7-3 to TRBJ2-5; 7 nucleotides align to TRBD2. V lost 3 bases and J lost 3; bases outside the gene matches: 1. The germline V gene encodes CDR1 SGHTA and CDR2 FQGTGA. The CDR3 consists of 13 residues. CDR3 sequence: CASSFGTKETQYF. The CDR3, as DNA: TGTGCCAGCAGCTTCGGGACTAAAGAGACCCAGTACTTC.

This clone appeared a single time. V is TRBV11-3 and J is TRBJ2-7, with D unresolved. Trimming removed 0 bases from V and 4 bases from J, with 7 bases in between. CDR3 length: 13 amino acids. CDR1 and CDR2 (germline): SGHNT, YENEEA. The CDR3 is CASSLDYAYEQYF. The CDR3 nucleotides are TGTGCCAGCAGCTTAGACTACGCATACGAGCAGTACTTC.

The CDR3 DNA reads TGTGCCAGCAGCCGATTACTTGGCTTCGACGGGACAAAAACAGATACGCAGTATTTT. Translated, it gives CASSRLLGFDGTKTDTQYF. The chain recombines TRBV11-2 with TRBJ2-3; D is perhaps TRBD1 (6 bases). The CDR3 runs 19 residues. V was pared by 5 bases and J by 3 bases, with 27 bases between. CDR1 is SGHAT, CDR2 FQNNGV, per germline.

This clone was picked up one time. V gene TRBV9 combines with J gene TRBJ1-3, with D unresolved. This CDR3 has 14 residues. The V and J ends lost 0 bases and 0 bases respectively, with 4 bases between them. Germline assignment: CDR1 SGDLS and CDR2 YYNGEE. The CDR3 spells CASSVGFSGNTIYF. CDR3 DNA sequence: TGTGCCAGCAGCGTAGGATTCTCTGGAAACACCATATATTTT.

The rearrangement links TRBV3-1 (or the pseudogene TRBV3-2) to TRBJ2-7; 10 bases line up with TRBD2. Germline lookup yields CDR1 LGHDT and CDR2 YNNKEL (reference sequence). Losses at the gene ends were 0 bases for V and 2 bases for J; bases not matched to a gene: 7. CDR3 size: 17 residues. In nucleotides, the CDR3 is TGTGCCAGCAGCCAAGAGGGGGCTAGCGGGAGAACCTACGAGCAGTACTTC. This translates into CASSQEGASGRTYEQYF.

The chain links TRBV28 to TRBJ1-2; TRBD1 matches at 8 bases. CDR3 length: 17 amino acids. The germline CDR1 and CDR2 sequences are MDHEN and SYDVKM. J gave up 2 bases and V 3 bases, and 11 bases lay outside the gene matches. The CDR3 sequence: CASSFRYHRGVNYGYTF. CDR3 DNA: TGTGCCAGCAGTTTCCGATACCACAGGGGGGTGAACTATGGCTACACCTTC.

The chain is built from TRBV18 and TRBJ2-1; 9 nucleotides match TRBD2. Germline V gene lookup returns CDR1 KGHSH and CDR2 LQKENI. V was pared by 5 bases and J by 7 bases, with 6 bases of the junction left unmatched. The CDR3 is made up of 14 amino acids. Here the CDR3 reads CASSTGLAMNEQFF. DNA for the CDR3: TGTGCCAGCTCAACTGGACTAGCGATGAATGAGCAGTTCTTC.

This chain uses TRBV4-3 with TRBJ2-7; 9 bases map to TRBD2. V lost 1 base to trimming and J lost 5 bases; unmatched junction nucleotides: 6. This CDR3 spans 15 amino acids. Germline V gene lookup returns CDR1 LGHNA and CDR2 YSLEER. The CDR3 loop reads CASSQGVAGVHEQYF. CDR3 in DNA: TGCGCCAGCAGCCAAGGGGTAGCGGGAGTCCACGAGCAGTACTTC.

V is TRBV29-1 and J is TRBJ2-3; the D gene is possibly TRBD2 (5 bases). This CDR3 has 11 amino acids. Looked up from germline, CDR1 is SQVTM and CDR2 is ANQGSEA. Deletions cut 7 bases from V and 14 bases from J, with 19 bases between. The CDR3 protein is CSAGGAVPTYF. The CDR3 nucleotides are TGCAGCGCCGGTGGAGCGGTCCCGACGTATTTT.

The genes are TRBV30 and TRBJ1-2; D unclear. Germline V gene sequence: CDR1 GTSNPN, CDR2 SVGIG (reference sequence). V lost 0 bases and J lost 6, with 17 bases in between. CDR3 length: 15 residues. The CDR3 DNA sequence: TGTGCCTGGAGTGTACAGCCCCCCCCATCCCATGGCTACACCTTC. Translated: CAWSVQPPPSHGYTF.